The present entry profiles one T cell receptor beta chain with its context. What it binds is not known. Trimming cost V 4 bases and J 3 bases, with 3 bases left between them. This CDR3 region has 10 residues. Germline lookup yields CDR1 SQVTM and CDR2 ANQGSEA. These data come from a study of CD8+ T cells in alopecia areata. Treatment specified: oral pan-JAK inhibitor, 5-10 mg twice daily. Study-level results: Researchers say the link of baseline CD8+ expansion to response remains uncertain, with one nonresponder.

RNA extraction was followed by reverse transcription into cDNA, which acted as the sequencing template. Sequencing was performed with immunoSEQ multiplex PCR; in TCRdb, only in-frame clones are kept and a portion is missing. Among 120,000 or so clones listed, over 60% were seen once. The V gene is TRBV29-1, the J gene TRBJ1-1; D is ambiguous. The sequence came from a human donor with alopecia areata. Source: CD4+ T cells sorted from blood, taken at week 4, from a patient treated with tofacitinib. The CDR3 region has the DNA TGCAGCGTTGTAGACACTGAAGCTTTCTTT. Its protein is CSVVDTEAFF.